Detailed here is one T cell receptor (beta chain). The target antigen is unknown. Measured with immunoSEQ multiplex PCR; TCRdb has only the in-frame clones, and not every one. The table lists nearly 11,000 clones, approximately 91% of them singletons. The entry originates in a study of T cells in localized non-small cell lung cancer. The length of the CDR3 is 16 residues. Germline V lookup: CDR1 SGHDT, CDR2 YYEEEE. After removal of 0 bases from V and 4 bases from J, the junction contained 6 bases not matched to a gene. Regarding the study as a whole: Overall survival was longer when the density of T cells in the blood was higher.

The sequences come from peripheral blood, collected before any cancer treatment. The chain has TRBV5-6 and TRBJ2-7; TRBD2 agrees at 11 bases. The receptor was derived from a male donor older than 55 with stage III lung adenocarcinoma. The CDR3 sequence is CASSLAGSGRAYEQYF. The CDR3 DNA reads as TGTGCCAGCAGCTTGGCGGGTAGCGGGAGGGCTTACGAGCAGTACTTC.